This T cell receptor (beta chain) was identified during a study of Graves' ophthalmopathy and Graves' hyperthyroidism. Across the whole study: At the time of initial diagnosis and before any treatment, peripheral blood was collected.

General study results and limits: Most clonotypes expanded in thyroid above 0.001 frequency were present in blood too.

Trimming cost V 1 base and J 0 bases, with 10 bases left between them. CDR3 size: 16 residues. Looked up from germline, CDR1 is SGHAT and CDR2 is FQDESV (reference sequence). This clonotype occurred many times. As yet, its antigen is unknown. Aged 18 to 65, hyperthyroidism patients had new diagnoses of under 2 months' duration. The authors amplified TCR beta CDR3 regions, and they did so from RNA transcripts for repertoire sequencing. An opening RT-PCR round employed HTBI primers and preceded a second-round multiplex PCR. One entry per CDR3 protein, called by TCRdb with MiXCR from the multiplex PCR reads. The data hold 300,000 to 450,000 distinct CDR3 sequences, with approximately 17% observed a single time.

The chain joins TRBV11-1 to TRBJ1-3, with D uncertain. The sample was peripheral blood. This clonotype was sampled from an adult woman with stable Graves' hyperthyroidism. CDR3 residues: CASSLGPDYSGNTIYF. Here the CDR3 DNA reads TGTGCCAGCAGCTTAGGTCCGGACTACTCTGGAAACACCATATATTTT.